This T cell receptor beta chain comes out of a study of T cells in localized non-small cell lung cancer. Study-level findings and limits: Paired adjacent lung recovered a median roughly 54 of the top 100 tumor clones. Of the tissues analyzed, uninvolved adjacent lung showed maximal T cell clonality, greater than tumor. Longer overall survival was associated with a higher density of T cells in the blood.

The CDR3 runs 15 residues. V lost 2 bases and J lost 0, with 8 bases in between. CDR1 is MNHNY and CDR2 is SVGAGI in the germline V gene (reference sequence). Sequencing used immunoSEQ multiplex PCR; TCRdb keeps in-frame clones, though not all of them. The table shows about 39,000 clones, with roughly 77% occurring only once. This clone is medium-sized in the sample. Its specificity is unknown. The chain uses TRBV6-6 and TRBJ2-1, with TRBD2 as a possible D gene (6 bases). The origin of this receptor is a woman aged 40-75 years with stage II squamous cell lung carcinoma. This material consisted of PBMCs, taken before any cancer treatment. The CDR3 DNA follows: TGTGCCAGCAGTTACGGAGGGAACTCCTACAATGAGCAGTTCTTC. Residues: CASSYGGNSYNEQFF.